The entry below gives a single TCR beta chain sequence along with its context. Its antigen remains undetermined. The input lacks base qualities; no much larger clone sits a single base away. This sample was included in a study of shared clonotypes between healthy human individuals (dated by TCRdb to the early 2020s). Study-wide context: The cohort comprised a couple of women and a few men aged 18 to 49 years. To estimate repertoire size and how much clonotypes are shared between individuals, the study performed deep sequencing of blood TCR repertoires from roughly five healthy adults. For each donor, CD4 naive and CD4 memory were each given three plates, CD8 naive was given two plates, and CD8 memory was given one plate. Between about 0.85 and 8.9 billion PBMCs per donor were obtained by leukapheresis. To increase sequencing depth and limit assay-specific biases, different laboratories used diverse techniques to prepare libraries and sequence TCR repertoires.

Using the deep immunoSEQ assay, multiplex PCR amplified TCR CDR3 regions from genomic DNA. Extracted genomic DNA from each cell subset was distributed evenly across all wells of several immunoSEQ 96-well plates, and each plate was treated as a replicate. For sorted subsets, each replicate PCR was loaded with about 0.2 ug genomic DNA, equivalent to roughly 30,000 T cell genomes. Purified libraries were quantified with a Qubit 3.0 fluorometer, sized on a Bioanalyzer 2100, and re-quantified with the KAPA Library Quantification kit. Every immunoSEQ 96-well plate was sequenced on a separate single-read 150-cycle Illumina NextSeq 550 flow cell. In the authors' own workflow: Because the immunoSEQ output held only junctional sequences and lacked quality scores, the filtering could not match the filtering applied to full-length reads. To assign V/J genes and CDR3, sequences were annotated against IMGT germline references using PyIR, a Python wrapper for IgBLAST v1.9. Reads were filtered out if the reads had weak V/J assignments (E-value above 1e-6), no CDR3, stop codons, out-of-frame junctions, or ambiguous translated residues. V3J clonotypes were defined by identical inferred V gene, J gene, and CDR3 amino acid sequence. Percentage overlap between repertoires was calculated by dividing the number of shared unique clonotypes by the size of the smaller repertoire. Three approaches were used to assess repertoire richness: RTK rarefaction, the Chao1 estimator, and Recon v2.1 estimates of unobserved clonotypes. For all TCRbeta clonotypes obtained by the gDNA method from a few donors, generation probabilities were computed with OLGA. TCRdb provides this immuneACCESS table in a form limited to in-frame rearrangements. Some clones are lacking; in checked studies, under half of them reflect an unresolved V gene, and why the rest are absent is not known. V, J and clone size are those of that table, while D and trimming were read from the DNA. Counted in this sample were about 1.5 million clones; around 98% of them appeared once. Clones ranked in the top ten supply about 0.4% of the sample.

Donors were healthy HIV-negative adults with no recently reported acute infections or vaccinations. Only Caucasian adults living in Nashville, Tennessee, USA were represented among the donors. CD4+ T cells were enriched through magnetic negative selection, after which naive cells were positively selected on CD45RA and the remaining negative fraction served as the memory subset. Blood was collected by leukapheresis, and PBMCs were isolated by Ficoll-Histopaque density gradient centrifugation and then cryopreserved in liquid nitrogen vapor phase. Purity and quantity of every magnetically sorted T cell population were checked by analytical flow cytometry. Each sorted fraction had its genomic DNA isolated and then quantified by UV absorbance on a Nanodrop 2000c. The germline ends are 12 bases apart after V is trimmed by 0 bases and J by 4 bases. The germline V gene provides CDR1 ENHRY and CDR2 SYGVKD. CDR3 length: 15 amino acids, cysteine to phenylalanine. Here the CDR3 DNA is all that survives: 45 bases in frame from base 1.

Overall study outcomes, separate from this receptor: Based on pairwise subsampling, the degree of clonotype sharing among donors was expected to be affected by sequencing depth. About 5% of naive CD4, 3% to 3.5% of naive CD8, roughly 2.5% of memory CD4, and 0.35% to 0.4% of memory CD8 clonotypes were shared across a few donors. Sampling was restricted to blood, and TCR repertoires in tissue are likely to differ from TCR repertoires in blood. Even with the large sequencing depth, rarefaction of the sorted-subset datasets indicated that sequencing was incomplete. The genetic and exposure-history diversity represented was limited by the small number of donors. Compared with non-shared clonotypes, the clonotypes found in all four sorted-subset donors had higher generation probabilities. Naive subsets generally had larger estimated clonotype richness than memory subsets.

The chain couples TRBV10-3 to TRBJ1-2; a tentative D match to TRBD1 spans 5 bases. The source is a man aged 25-45 years in good health. The sequenced sample was naive CD4+ T cells sorted from blood. What this sample's cell subset or site label stands for: CD45RA+ positively selected. The base sequence is TGTGCCATCAGTGAGTCGGGGACCGAAGGCTATGGCTACACCTTC. It translates to CAISESGTEGYGYTF.